This record looks at one T cell receptor (beta chain) sequence and its context. This specimen belongs to a study of blood T cell repertoires in COVID-19. V lost 5 bases and J lost 5; bases outside the gene matches: 10. The CDR3 loop spans 17 amino acids. The germline V gene encodes CDR1 MGHDK and CDR2 SYGVNS. Clones were sequenced by immunoSEQ multiplex PCR, and TCRdb holds only the in-frame ones, with some missing. The sample includes about 240,000 clones, about 68% of them seen just once. The V gene is TRBV25-1, the J gene TRBJ1-4; 11 bases agree with TRBD1. The sample taken for sequencing was peripheral blood. This clonotype was obtained from a woman of 80 years or more with acute or convalescent COVID-19. CDR3 DNA sequence: TGTGCCAGCAGTAAGGGACAGGGGGGGTTAGGGAATGAAAAACTGTTTTTT. It specifies CASSKGQGGLGNEKLFF. The full variable domain, completed using reference TRBV25-1 and TRBJ1-4, is EADIYQTPRYLVIGTGKKITLECSQTMGHDKMYWYQQDPGMELHLIHYSYGVNSTEKGDLSSESTVSRIRTEHFPLTLESARPSHTSQYLCASSKGQGGLGNEKLFFGSGTQLSVL.